Below, 14 T cell receptor beta chains from the same sample are listed, as sequenced in a study of human versus mouse CDR3 diversity and MHC coevolution. Generated by immunoSEQ multiplex PCR, the TCRdb table keeps only in-frame clones and is missing some. The sample has tens of thousands of clones, roughly 95% seen once. The specimen sequenced was naive CD4+ T cells from blood. Subset indicated: CD45RO-negative CD62L-positive naive CD4 T cells. The receptors derive from a person aged 25 to 75 in good health.

V usage is TRBV6-6 and J usage is TRBJ1-5; 10 bases align to TRBD1. The CDR3 is 15 amino acids. The V segment lost 7 bases and the J segment 5 bases; nucleotides outside the gene matches: 8. CDR1 is MNHNY, CDR2 SVGAGI, per germline (reference sequence). The CDR3 reads CASIIGQGGDQPQHF. The DNA of the CDR3 is TGTGCCAGCATAATCGGACAGGGGGGGGATCAGCCCCAGCATTTT.

The chain has TRBV7-3 and TRBJ1-1, with TRBD1 matching over 10 bases. The trim removed 5 bases at V and 0 bases at J, leaving 3 bases unmatched. The V gene's germline CDR1 is SGHTA and CDR2 FQGTGA. CDR3 length equals 15 residues. The CDR3 nucleotides are TGTGCCAGCAGCCCGACAGGGGGCATGAACACTGAAGCTTTCTTT. This translates into CASSPTGGMNTEAFF.

This clone was seen only once. The V call is TRBV19, the J call TRBJ1-5; 11 bases are a match to TRBD1. V was pared by 6 bases and J by 7 bases, with 5 bases of the junction left unmatched. Germline-derived CDR1 and CDR2 are LNHDA and SQIVND (reference sequence). The CDR3 spans 14 residues. CDR3 sequence: CASSGTGGGQPQHF. CDR3 in DNA: TGTGCCAGTAGCGGGACAGGGGGAGGCCAGCCCCAGCATTTT.

The J gene is TRBJ1-5, the V gene TRBV7-3; D gene ambiguous. The ends were cut back, 0 bases at V and 5 bases at J, with 11 bases in the middle. The germline V gene has CDR1 SGHTA and CDR2 FQGTGA. This CDR3 has 15 amino acids. The CDR3 nucleotides read TGTGCCAGCAGCTTAACGATCGGCGGGGATCAGCCCCAGCATTTT. Protein: CASSLTIGGDQPQHF.

This clone was seen just once. V gene TRBV5-4 combines with J gene TRBJ2-3; D is perhaps TRBD2 (6 bases). CDR3 length: 13 residues. The ends were cut back, 2 bases at V and 11 bases at J, with 15 bases in the middle. Germline V gives CDR1 SGHNT, CDR2 YYREEE (reference sequence). The DNA for the CDR3 is TGTGCCAGCAGCTTTCGGAGGGAATTGGTGCAGTATTTT. It is translated as CASSFRRELVQYF.

V and J are TRBV6-5 and TRBJ2-7, with 10 bases fitting TRBD1. After removal of 9 bases from V and 5 bases from J, the junction contained 7 bases not matched to a gene. This CDR3 is built from 13 residues. From germline, CDR1 is MNHEY and CDR2 SVGAGI. The CDR3, as DNA: TGTGCCAGTCGACAGGGGGCTCTGGACGAGCAGTACTTC. It is translated as CASRQGALDEQYF.

This rearrangement joins TRBV5-1 to TRBJ2-5; D is ambiguous. The CDR3 covers 14 residues. Trimming took 0 bases from V and 1 from J, leaving 7 bases between them. Germline CDR1 SGHRS, CDR2 YFSETQ. The CDR3 DNA follows: TGCGCCAGCAGCTTGGAACAAATCCAAGAGACCCAGTACTTC. It specifies CASSLEQIQETQYF.

CDR3 residues: CSVEDQGVREKLFF. DNA of the CDR3: TGCAGCGTTGAAGATCAAGGGGTTCGGGAAAAACTGTTTTTT. J is TRBJ1-4 and V is TRBV29-1; tentative D call: TRBD1 (5 bases). The CDR3 has 14 residues. The germline gives CDR1 SQVTM, CDR2 ANQGSEA. V lost 0 bases and J 8 bases, leaving 13 bases between the germline ends.

The rearrangement links TRBV5-3 to TRBJ2-5; D perhaps matches TRBD1 (5 bases). TRBV5-3 is treated as an ORF (open reading frame) with a function not yet certain. The V end lost 0 bases, the J end lost 3 bases, and 9 bases lay between the germline ends. This CDR3 is built from 14 residues. CDR3 loop: CARSLGQQEETQYF. CDR3 nucleotides: TGTGCCAGAAGCTTGGGACAGCAAGAAGAGACCCAGTACTTC.

J is TRBJ2-7 and V is TRBV11-3; the D gene is possibly TRBD2 (6 bases). Trimming removed 5 bases from V and 7 bases from J, with 15 bases in between. The CDR3 is 13 amino acids. Germline V gives CDR1 SGHNT, CDR2 YENEEA. In DNA, the CDR3 is TGTGCCAGCAGCCCCAGTGTCGGGGGAGAGCAGTACTTC. As protein: CASSPSVGGEQYF.

The rearrangement uses TRBV5-1 and TRBJ2-7; D unclear. The germline V and J ends were trimmed by 0 bases and 3 bases, with 10 bases remaining between them. This CDR3 is built from 14 residues. The germline V gene has CDR1 SGHRS and CDR2 YFSETQ. CDR3 sequence (DNA): TGCGCCAGCAGCTTGGTGTCCAGTTTCTACGAGCAGTACTTC. Its translation is CASSLVSSFYEQYF.

The rearrangement links TRBV28 to TRBJ1-2, with D unclear. Germline CDR1 MDHEN, CDR2 SYDVKM. The CDR3 totals 11 residues. Trimming removed 3 bases from V and 6 bases from J, with 5 bases in between. The CDR3 coding sequence is TGTGCCAGCAGTTTCCGGGATGGCTACACCTTC. This sequence encodes CASSFRDGYTF.

This chain connects TRBV5-6 to TRBJ1-3; 10 bases line up with TRBD1. The germline V gene encodes CDR1 SGHDT and CDR2 YYEEEE. Trimming took 0 bases from V and 0 from J; bases not matched to a gene: 0. This CDR3 has 16 amino acids. DNA for the CDR3: TGTGCCAGCAGCTTGGGGGACAGGGGCTCTGGAAACACCATATATTTT. Its translation is CASSLGDRGSGNTIYF.

The V gene is TRBV5-1, the J gene TRBJ2-7, with TRBD2 as a possible D gene (6 bases). V was clipped by 0 bases and J by 2 bases, with 12 bases between them. Germline assignment: CDR1 SGHRS and CDR2 YFSETQ. This CDR3 contains 15 residues. DNA for the CDR3: TGCGCCAGCAGCTTGGGGAGGGACCAACCCTACGAGCAGTACTTC. It translates to CASSLGRDQPYEQYF.